This entry describes one T cell receptor beta chain. Antigen: not known. The data were taken from a study of blood T cells in healthy people across ages. Next came a second PCR, run for about 7 to 12 cycles, which used a sample-barcoded 5' primer along with a J-beta primer mix. TCRdb re-analysed the 5' RACE reads in MiXCR, keeping a single row per CDR3 protein. The sample consists of roughly 1.7 million distinct CDR3 sequences, about 32% of them appearing once. Those donating, healthy Caucasian individuals from Russia, were aged roughly 6 to 95. The study isolated at least 6 million PBMCs from each sample. The V end lost 1 base, the J end lost 2 bases, and 8 bases lay between the germline ends. CDR3 length: 15 amino acids. The germline V gene encodes CDR1 MNHEY and CDR2 SVGEGT. General observations from the study: Observed TCR beta diversity per million T cells went down as age went up. This fall followed a roughly linear course with age.

This sequence was found in a woman in her 30s in good health. The specimen was blood. This sequence joins TRBV6-2 or TRBV6-3 and TRBJ2-2; D may be TRBD2 (6 bases). CDR3 sequence: CASSYYGGNTGELFF. CDR3 nucleotide sequence: TGTGCCAGCAGTTACTACGGGGGAAACACCGGGGAGCTGTTTTTT.